This T cell receptor (beta chain) is drawn from a study of naive and memory T cell subsets. EMRA cells were CD45RA+CD27-, and effector memory cells CD45RA-CD27-. Two oligonucleotides, mixed equimolar, formed the beta constant-region primer covering TRBC1 and TRBC2. Four rounds of PCR amplified the ligated cDNA using nested alpha and beta constant-region primers plus SP2. MiXCR, run by TCRdb on the UMI-ligation and nested PCR reads, gives a single entry per CDR3 protein. The table shows some 31,000 distinct CDR3 sequences, with 18% occurring only once. The CDR3 loop spans 15 amino acids. With 0 bases clipped from V and 2 bases from J, the junction kept 5 bases outside the gene matches. Germline V gene data show CDR1 as GTSNPN and CDR2 as SVGIG (reference sequence).

The V call is TRBV30, the J call TRBJ2-7, with 9 bases lining up with TRBD2. The source of this sequence is a human donor in good health. Material for sequencing was effector memory CD4+ T cells from blood. Sample subset: effector memory, CD45RA- CD27-. In DNA, the CDR3 is TGTGCCTGGAGTGTATTGACTAGCGGTCCCTACGAGCAGTACTTC. It yields the protein CAWSVLTSGPYEQYF.